This entry lists 7 T cell receptor beta chains sequenced from one sample in a study of cytotoxic CD8 clonotypes in ibrutinib-treated CLL. Only in-frame clones appear in the TCRdb table, and some are missing; sequencing was by immunoSEQ multiplex PCR. The repertoire consists of under 200,000 clones, with 81% occurring once and the leading ten covering around 2%. This specimen was PBMCs, taken after 12 months of ibrutinib treatment. The receptor source for this set is a human donor with chronic lymphocytic leukemia.

The rearrangement uses TRBV5-1 and TRBJ2-5, with 16 positions matching TRBD2. The junction had 3 bases not matched to a gene; V was cut back by 3 bases and J by 4 bases. Germline lookup yields CDR1 SGHRS and CDR2 YFSETQ. CDR3 length equals 16 residues. CDR3 amino acids: CASSWGLAGGRETQYF. The CDR3 DNA is TGCGCCAGCAGCTGGGGACTAGCGGGGGGGCGAGAGACCCAGTACTTC.

This rearrangement joins TRBV7-2 to TRBJ2-1; 8 nucleotides line up with TRBD2. The CDR3 length is 16 residues. The V and J ends lost 5 bases and 5 bases, in that order; junction bases with no gene match: 11. CDR1 is SGHTA, CDR2 FQGNSA, per germline. The CDR3 region is CASSLAVAGSNNEQFF. Written as DNA, the CDR3 is TGTGCCAGCAGCCTTGCCGTAGCGGGGAGCAACAATGAGCAGTTCTTC.

This clone is medium-sized (0.01 to 0.1%) in the sample. The chain combines TRBV4-2 with TRBJ2-1, with 10 bases that match TRBD2. J lost 5 bases, V lost 1 base, and 2 bases had no gene match. Germline CDR1 is LGHNA and CDR2 is YNFKEQ. This CDR3 is 15 amino acids long. In DNA form, the CDR3 reads TGTGCCAGCAGCCAAGGTAGCGGGGGGCACAATGAGCAGTTCTTC. Amino acid sequence: CASSQGSGGHNEQFF.

J is TRBJ1-4 and V is TRBV4-2; no firm D call. V lost 5 bases and J 7 bases, leaving 14 bases between the germline ends. Looked up from germline, CDR1 is LGHNA and CDR2 is YNFKEQ. The CDR3 is 14 residues long. CDR3 in amino acids: CASSSKALGEKLFF. The CDR3 DNA reads as TGTGCCAGCAGCTCCAAGGCCTTAGGTGAAAAACTGTTTTTT.

J is TRBJ1-5 and V is TRBV9; D might be TRBD1 (5 bases). The CDR3 spans 15 residues. V was clipped by 0 bases and J by 7 bases, with 14 bases between them. The germline V gene encodes CDR1 SGDLS and CDR2 YYNGEE. The DNA for the CDR3 is TGTGCCAGCAGCGTAGACGACAGAGAGGGGCAGCCCCAGCATTTT. Amino acid sequence: CASSVDDREGQPQHF.

The chain employs TRBV10-3 and TRBJ2-1; D remains unclear. Trimming took 3 bases from V and 12 from J, leaving 15 bases between them. This CDR3 spans 13 amino acids. The germline gives CDR1 ENHRY, CDR2 SYGVKD. This CDR3 reads CAISENWASRQFF. CDR3 in DNA: TGTGCCATCAGTGAAAATTGGGCGAGTCGGCAGTTCTTC.

This chain uses TRBV6-5 with TRBJ1-3, with D possibly matching TRBD1 (6 bases). Trimming stripped 2 bases from V and 3 bases from J, with 8 bases between. This CDR3 region has 14 residues. Germline V gene data show CDR1 as MNHEY and CDR2 as SVGAGI. CDR3 in amino acids: CASSYNRDGNTIYF. Written as DNA, the CDR3 is TGTGCCAGCAGTTACAACAGGGATGGAAACACCATATATTTT.